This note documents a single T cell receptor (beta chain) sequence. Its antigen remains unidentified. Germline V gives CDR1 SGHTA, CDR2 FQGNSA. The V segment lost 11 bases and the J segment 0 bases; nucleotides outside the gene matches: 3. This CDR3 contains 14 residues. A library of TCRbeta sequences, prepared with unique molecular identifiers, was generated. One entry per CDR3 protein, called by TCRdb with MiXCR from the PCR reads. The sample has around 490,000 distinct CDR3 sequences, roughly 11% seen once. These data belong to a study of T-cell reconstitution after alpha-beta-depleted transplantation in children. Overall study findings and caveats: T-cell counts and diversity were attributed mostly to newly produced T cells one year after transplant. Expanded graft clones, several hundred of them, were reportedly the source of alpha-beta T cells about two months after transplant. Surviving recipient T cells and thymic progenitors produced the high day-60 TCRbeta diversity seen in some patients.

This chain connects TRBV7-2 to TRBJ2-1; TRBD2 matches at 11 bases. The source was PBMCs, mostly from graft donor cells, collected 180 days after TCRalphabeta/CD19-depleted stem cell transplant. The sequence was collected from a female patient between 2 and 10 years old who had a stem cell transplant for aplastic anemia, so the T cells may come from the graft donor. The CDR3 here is CAVLAGVSYNEQFF. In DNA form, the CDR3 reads TGTGCCGTACTAGCGGGAGTCTCCTACAATGAGCAGTTCTTC. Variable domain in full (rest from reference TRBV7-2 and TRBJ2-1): GAGVSQSPSNKVTEKGKDVELRCDPISGHTALYWYRQSLGQGLEFLIYFQGNSAPDKSGLPSDRFSAERTGGSVSTLTIQRTQQEDSAVYLCAVLAGVSYNEQFFGPGTRLTVL.